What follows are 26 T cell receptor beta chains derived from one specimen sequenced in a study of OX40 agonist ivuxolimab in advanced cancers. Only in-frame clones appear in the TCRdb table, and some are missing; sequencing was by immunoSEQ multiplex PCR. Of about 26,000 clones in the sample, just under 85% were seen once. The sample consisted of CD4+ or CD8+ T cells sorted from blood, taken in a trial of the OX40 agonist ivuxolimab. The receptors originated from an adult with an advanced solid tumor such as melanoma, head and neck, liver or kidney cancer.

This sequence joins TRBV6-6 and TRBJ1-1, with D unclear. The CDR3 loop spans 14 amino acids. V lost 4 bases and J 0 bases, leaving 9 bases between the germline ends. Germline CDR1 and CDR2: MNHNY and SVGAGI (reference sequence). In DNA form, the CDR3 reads TGTGCCAGCAGTTCCCCTACTATGAACACTGAAGCTTTCTTT. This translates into CASSSPTMNTEAFF.

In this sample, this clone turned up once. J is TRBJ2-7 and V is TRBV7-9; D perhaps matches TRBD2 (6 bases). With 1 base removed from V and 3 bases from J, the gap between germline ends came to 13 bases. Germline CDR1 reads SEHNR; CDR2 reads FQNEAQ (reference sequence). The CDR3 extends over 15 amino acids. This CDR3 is CASSLDSGPGYEQYF. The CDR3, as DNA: TGTGCCAGCAGCTTAGACAGCGGGCCAGGCTACGAGCAGTACTTC.

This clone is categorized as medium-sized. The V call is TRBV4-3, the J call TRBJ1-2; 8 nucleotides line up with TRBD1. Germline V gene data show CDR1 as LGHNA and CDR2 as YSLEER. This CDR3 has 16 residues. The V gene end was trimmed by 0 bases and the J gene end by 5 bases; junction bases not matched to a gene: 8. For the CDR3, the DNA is TGCGCCAGCAGCCAAGAATATGGTACAGGGGGATATGGCTACACCTTC. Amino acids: CASSQEYGTGGYGYTF.

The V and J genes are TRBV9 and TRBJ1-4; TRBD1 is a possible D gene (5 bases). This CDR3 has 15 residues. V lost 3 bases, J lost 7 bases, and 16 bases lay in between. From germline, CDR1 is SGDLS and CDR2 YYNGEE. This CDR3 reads CASSATGAGGEKLFF. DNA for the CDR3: TGTGCCAGCAGCGCAACCGGGGCCGGGGGTGAAAAACTGTTTTTT.

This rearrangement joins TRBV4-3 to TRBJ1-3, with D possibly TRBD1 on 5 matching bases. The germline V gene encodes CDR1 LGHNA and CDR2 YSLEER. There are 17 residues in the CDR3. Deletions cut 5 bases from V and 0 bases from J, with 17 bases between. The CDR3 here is CASSASSGHASGNTIYF. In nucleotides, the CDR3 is TGCGCCAGCAGCGCCTCGTCAGGACACGCCTCTGGAAACACCATATATTTT.

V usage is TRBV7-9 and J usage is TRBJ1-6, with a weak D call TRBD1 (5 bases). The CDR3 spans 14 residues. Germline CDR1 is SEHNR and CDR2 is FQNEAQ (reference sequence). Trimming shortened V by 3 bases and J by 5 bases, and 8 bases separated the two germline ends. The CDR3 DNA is TGTGCCAGCAGCTTCGGGGCCGATAATTCACCCCTCCACTTT. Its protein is CASSFGADNSPLHF. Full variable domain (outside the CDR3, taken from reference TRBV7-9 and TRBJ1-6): DTGVSQNPRHKITKRGQNVTFRCDPISEHNRLYWYRQTLGQGPEFLTYFQNEAQLEKSRLLSDRFSAERPKGSFSTLEIQRTEQGDSAMYLCASSFGADNSPLHFGNGTRLTVT.

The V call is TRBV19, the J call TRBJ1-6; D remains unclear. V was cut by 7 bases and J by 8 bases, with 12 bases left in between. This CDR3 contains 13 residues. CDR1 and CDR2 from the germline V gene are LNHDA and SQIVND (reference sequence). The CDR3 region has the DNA TGTGCCAGTAAGTTAGGAGCTCATTCACCCCTCCACTTT. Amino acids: CASKLGAHSPLHF. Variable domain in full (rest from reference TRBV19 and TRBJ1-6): DGGITQSPKYLFRKEGQNVTLSCEQNLNHDAMYWYRQDPGQGLRLIYYSQIVNDFQKGDIAEGYSVSREKKESFPLTVTSAQKNPTAFYLCASKLGAHSPLHFGNGTRLTVT.

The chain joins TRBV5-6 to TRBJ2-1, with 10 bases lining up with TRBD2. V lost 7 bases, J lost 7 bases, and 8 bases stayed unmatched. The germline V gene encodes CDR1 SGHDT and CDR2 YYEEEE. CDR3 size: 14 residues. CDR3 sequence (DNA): TGTGCCAGCGAAATCCTAGCGGGAGTGAATGAGCAGTTCTTC. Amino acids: CASEILAGVNEQFF.

The CDR3 DNA reads as TGTGCCAGCGCAGGAGCTAGCGGGAGCGTCCAGTACTTC. This encodes CASAGASGSVQYF. The V gene is TRBV14, the J gene TRBJ2-7; 10 bases fit TRBD2. The CDR3 is 13 residues long. Germline V gene lookup returns CDR1 SGHDN and CDR2 FVKESK. V lost 8 bases to trimming and J lost 10 bases; unmatched junction nucleotides: 11.

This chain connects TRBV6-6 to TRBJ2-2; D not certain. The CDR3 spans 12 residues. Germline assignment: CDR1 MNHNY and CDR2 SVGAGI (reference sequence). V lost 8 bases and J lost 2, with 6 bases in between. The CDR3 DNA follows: TGTGCCAGCCTTAGTAACACCGGGGAGCTGTTTTTT. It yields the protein CASLSNTGELFF.

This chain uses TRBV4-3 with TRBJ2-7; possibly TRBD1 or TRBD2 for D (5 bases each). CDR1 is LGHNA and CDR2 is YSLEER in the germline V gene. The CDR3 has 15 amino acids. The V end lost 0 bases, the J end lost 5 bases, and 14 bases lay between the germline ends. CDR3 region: CASSQDKGRLDEQYF. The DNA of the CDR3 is TGCGCCAGCAGCCAAGATAAGGGACGCCTCGACGAGCAGTACTTC.

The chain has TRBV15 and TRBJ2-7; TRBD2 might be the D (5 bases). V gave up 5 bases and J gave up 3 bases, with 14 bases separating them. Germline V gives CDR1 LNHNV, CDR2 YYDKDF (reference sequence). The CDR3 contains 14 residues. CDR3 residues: CATSGRAHLYEQYF. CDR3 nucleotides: TGTGCCACCAGCGGGCGGGCCCACCTCTACGAGCAGTACTTC.

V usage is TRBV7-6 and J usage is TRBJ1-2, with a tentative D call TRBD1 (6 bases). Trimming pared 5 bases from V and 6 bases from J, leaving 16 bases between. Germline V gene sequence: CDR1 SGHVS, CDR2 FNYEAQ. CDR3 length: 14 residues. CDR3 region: CASSPGQTFNGYTF. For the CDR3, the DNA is TGTGCCAGCAGCCCCGGACAGACCTTCAATGGCTACACCTTC.

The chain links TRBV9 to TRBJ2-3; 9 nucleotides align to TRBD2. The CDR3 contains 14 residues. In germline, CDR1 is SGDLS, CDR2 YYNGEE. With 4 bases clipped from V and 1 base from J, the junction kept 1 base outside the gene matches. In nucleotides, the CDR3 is TGTGCCAGCAGCCCTAGCGGGGGCACAGATACGCAGTATTTT. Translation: CASSPSGGTDTQYF.

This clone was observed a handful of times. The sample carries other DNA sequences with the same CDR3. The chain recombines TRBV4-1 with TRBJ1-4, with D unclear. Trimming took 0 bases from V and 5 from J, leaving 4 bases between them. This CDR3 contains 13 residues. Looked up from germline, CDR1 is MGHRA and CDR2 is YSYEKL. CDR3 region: CASSQDPNEKLFF. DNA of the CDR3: TGCGCCAGCAGCCAAGACCCAAATGAAAAACTGTTTTTT.

The CDR3 DNA is TGCGCCAGCAGCCAAGACCCCCCCGGGAGACAGCCGCAGTTCTTC. Protein: CASSQDPPGRQPQFF. The chain couples TRBV4-1 to TRBJ2-1; tentatively, D is TRBD2 (6 bases). Per the germline V gene, CDR1 is MGHRA and CDR2 is YSYEKL. V was trimmed by 0 bases and J by 12 bases, leaving 18 bases between them. CDR3 length: 15 amino acids.

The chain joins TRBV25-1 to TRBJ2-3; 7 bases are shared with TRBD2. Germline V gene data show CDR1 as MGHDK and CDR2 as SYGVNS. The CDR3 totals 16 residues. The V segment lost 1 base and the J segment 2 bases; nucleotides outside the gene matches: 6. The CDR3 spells CASSEFTSANTDTQYF. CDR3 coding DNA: TGTGCCAGCAGTGAATTCACTAGCGCAAACACAGATACGCAGTATTTT.

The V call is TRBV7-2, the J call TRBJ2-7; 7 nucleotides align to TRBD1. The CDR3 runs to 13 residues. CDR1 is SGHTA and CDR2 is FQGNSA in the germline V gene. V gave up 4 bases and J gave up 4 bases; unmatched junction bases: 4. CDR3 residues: CASSSGTVYEQYF. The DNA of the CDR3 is TGTGCCAGCAGCTCCGGGACAGTATACGAGCAGTACTTC.

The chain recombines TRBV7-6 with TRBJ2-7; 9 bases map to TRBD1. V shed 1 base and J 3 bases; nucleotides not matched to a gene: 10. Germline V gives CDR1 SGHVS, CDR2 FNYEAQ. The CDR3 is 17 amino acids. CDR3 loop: CASSLGALGQGNYEQYF. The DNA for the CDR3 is TGTGCCAGCAGCTTAGGGGCCCTGGGACAGGGTAACTACGAGCAGTACTTC. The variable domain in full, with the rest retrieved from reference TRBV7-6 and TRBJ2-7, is GAGVSQSPRYKVTKRGQDVALRCDPISGHVSLYWYRQALGQGPEFLTYFNYEAQQDKSGLPNDRFSAERPEGSISTLTIQRTEQRDSAMYRCASSLGALGQGNYEQYFGPGTRLTVT.

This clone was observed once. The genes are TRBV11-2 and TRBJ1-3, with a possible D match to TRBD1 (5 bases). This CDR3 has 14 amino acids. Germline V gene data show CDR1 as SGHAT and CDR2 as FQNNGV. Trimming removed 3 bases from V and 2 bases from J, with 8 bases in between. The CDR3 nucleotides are TGTGCCAGCAGCTTGCTCAGGGCTGGAAACACCATATATTTT. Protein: CASSLLRAGNTIYF.

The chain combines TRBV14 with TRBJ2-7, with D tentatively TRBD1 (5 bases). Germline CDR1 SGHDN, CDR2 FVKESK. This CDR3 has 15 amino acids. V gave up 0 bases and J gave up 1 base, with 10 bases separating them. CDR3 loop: CASSQDRGRSYEQYF. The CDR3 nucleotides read TGTGCCAGCAGCCAAGATAGGGGCAGATCCTACGAGCAGTACTTC.

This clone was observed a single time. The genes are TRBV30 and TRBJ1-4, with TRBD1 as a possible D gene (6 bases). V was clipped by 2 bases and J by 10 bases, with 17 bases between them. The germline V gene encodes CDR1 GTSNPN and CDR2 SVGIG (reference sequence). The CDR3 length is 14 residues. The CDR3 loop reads CAWSLTGPGVKLFF. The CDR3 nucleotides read TGTGCCTGGAGTCTAACGGGCCCAGGGGTAAAACTGTTTTTT.

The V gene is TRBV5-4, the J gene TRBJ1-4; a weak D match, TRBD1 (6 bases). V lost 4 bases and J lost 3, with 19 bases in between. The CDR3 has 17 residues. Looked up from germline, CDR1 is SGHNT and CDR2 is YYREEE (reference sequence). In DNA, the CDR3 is TGTGCCAGCAGCAATCCGGGGGCTGGGAGCCCTAATGAAAAACTGTTTTTT. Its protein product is CASSNPGAGSPNEKLFF.

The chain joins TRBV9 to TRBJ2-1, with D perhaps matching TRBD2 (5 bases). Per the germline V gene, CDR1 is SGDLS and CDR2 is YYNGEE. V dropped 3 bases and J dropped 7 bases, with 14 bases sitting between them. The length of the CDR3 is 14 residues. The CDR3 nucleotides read TGTGCCAGCAGCGCCGACCGGGGATGGAATGAGCAGTTCTTC. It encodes CASSADRGWNEQFF.

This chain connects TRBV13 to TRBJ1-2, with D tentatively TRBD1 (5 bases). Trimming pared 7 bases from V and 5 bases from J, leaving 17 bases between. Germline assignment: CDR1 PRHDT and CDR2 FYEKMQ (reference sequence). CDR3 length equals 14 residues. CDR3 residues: CASNVRGERYGYTF. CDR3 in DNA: TGTGCCAGCAATGTACGGGGGGAACGGTATGGCTACACCTTC.

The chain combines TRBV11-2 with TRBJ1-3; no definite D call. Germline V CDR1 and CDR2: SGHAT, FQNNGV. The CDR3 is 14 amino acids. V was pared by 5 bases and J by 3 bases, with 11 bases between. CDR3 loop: CASSTVEVGNTIYF. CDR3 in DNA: TGTGCCAGCAGCACGGTCGAGGTTGGAAACACCATATATTTT.